This entry describes one T cell receptor (beta chain). These data are taken from a study of T cell responses to AZD1222 COVID-19 vaccine. The CDR3 covers 12 residues. Germline V gene data show CDR1 as SGHKS and CDR2 as YYEKEE (reference sequence). V lost 0 bases and J lost 9, with 9 bases in between. TCRdb keeps only in-frame clones here, not all; method: immunoSEQ multiplex PCR. The data contain 95,000 to 100,000 clones, around 87% of them singletons. The sequencing used peripheral blood, collected 28 days after the second AZD1222 dose. This receptor was identified in an adult who received the AZD1222 COVID-19 vaccine. The J gene is TRBJ2-5, the V gene TRBV5-5; no reliable D call. The CDR3 loop reads CASSLGLMAQYF. Here the CDR3 DNA reads TGTGCCAGCAGCTTGGGACTGATGGCCCAGTACTTC.